This T cell receptor (beta chain) was profiled in a study of blood T cell repertoires in COVID-19. The CDR3 runs to 15 residues. Looked up from germline, CDR1 is SNHLY and CDR2 is FYNNEI. Trimming removed 6 bases from V and 0 bases from J, with 12 bases in between. The protocol was immunoSEQ multiplex PCR, while the TCRdb copy is restricted to in-frame clones and leaves out a portion. The repertoire holds about 170,000 clones, with around 80% as singletons. The chain couples TRBV2 to TRBJ1-3; maybe TRBD1 (6 bases). Sequenced material: PBMCs or T cells enriched from blood (not recorded which). This sequence originates from a woman between 70 and 85 years old in a cohort exposed to, infected with or recovered from COVID-19 (not recorded which). The CDR3 loop reads CASSLGTLSGNTIYF. The CDR3, as DNA: TGTGCCAGCAGCCTCGGGACACTCTCTGGAAACACCATATATTTT.